The 24 T cell receptor beta chains presented below share a single source sample, sequenced in a study of shared clonotypes between healthy human individuals (dated by TCRdb to between 2020 and 2021). The library was prepared using the immunoSEQ multiplex PCR assay. This is the immuneACCESS table as TCRdb keeps it, with only in-frame sequences that have V and J called. A part of the clones is gone; compared with another copy, unresolved V genes explain less than half, and the rest is unexplained. In all, the sample holds about 2.4 million clones, and around 94% of those were seen once. The top ten clonotypes cover around 0.14% of the sample. The sample was naive CD4+ T cells sorted from blood. Taken with the paper, the label for cell subset or site translates to: CD45RA+ positively selected. The receptor set was obtained from a man aged 18-30 years in good health.

The J gene is TRBJ2-7, the V gene TRBV28, with TRBD1 identical over 7 bases. The CDR3 runs to 14 residues. From germline, CDR1 is MDHEN and CDR2 SYDVKM. The ends lost 4 bases at V and 2 bases at J; junction bases unmatched: 5. For the CDR3, the DNA is TGTGCCAGCAGTTACCAGGACAGGACCTACGAGCAGTACTTC. It specifies CASSYQDRTYEQYF.

This clone was found once. This sequence joins TRBV6-5 and TRBJ2-7; possibly TRBD2 for D (6 bases). Between the trimmed V and J ends, which lost 4 bases and 1 base, there was a span of 11 bases. Per germline, CDR1 MNHEY and CDR2 SVGAGI. The CDR3 consists of 14 residues. CDR3 sequence reads: CASSSSAGSYEQYF. In DNA form, the CDR3 reads TGTGCCAGCAGTTCCTCTGCGGGATCCTACGAGCAGTACTTC.

In its sample, this clone was seen once. The same CDR3 arises from other DNA sequences in this sample as well. This chain joins TRBV18 and TRBJ2-3; no definite D call. V was clipped by 0 bases and J by 0 bases, with 4 bases between them. CDR1 KGHSH and CDR2 LQKENI come from the germline V gene. CDR3 size: 14 residues. In DNA form, the CDR3 reads TGTGCCAGCTCACCACCGATAAGCACAGATACGCAGTATTTT. Its protein is CASSPPISTDTQYF. The entire variable domain, with the rest obtained from reference TRBV18 and TRBJ2-3, is as follows: NAGVMQNPRHLVRRRGQEARLRCSPMKGHSHVYWYRQLPEEGLKFMVYLQKENIIDESGMPKERFSAEFPKEGPSILRIQQVVRGDSAAYFCASSPPISTDTQYFGPGTRLTVL.

This clone was counted a single time. The gene calls are TRBV5-4 and TRBJ2-2; TRBD1 matches at 12 bases. The ends lost 2 bases at V and 6 bases at J; junction bases unmatched: 8. The CDR3 consists of 17 residues. The V gene's germline CDR1 is SGHNT and CDR2 YYREEE (reference sequence). In nucleotides, the CDR3 is TGTGCCAGCAGCTTTGGGACAGGGGGCAATTCGGCCGGGGAGCTGTTTTTT. It yields the protein CASSFGTGGNSAGELFF.

J is TRBJ2-7 and V is TRBV5-1; 8 bases are shared with TRBD1. The CDR3 contains 15 residues. Germline lookup yields CDR1 SGHRS and CDR2 YFSETQ. V lost 0 bases, J lost 6 bases, and 8 bases stayed unmatched. The CDR3 DNA reads as TGCGCCAGCAGCTTGGAGGACAGGGTTGGTCTCGAGCAGTACTTC. Its protein is CASSLEDRVGLEQYF.

As concerns this clone: Distinct nucleotide sequences in the sample also encode this CDR3. The gene calls are TRBV18 and TRBJ2-3; D is undetermined. Trimming cost V 3 bases and J 3 bases, with 10 bases left between them. The CDR3 is 14 residues long. Germline V gene lookup returns CDR1 KGHSH and CDR2 LQKENI. The CDR3 loop is CASSPDSRTDTQYF. Here the CDR3 DNA reads TGTGCCAGCTCACCCGACTCCCGGACAGATACGCAGTATTTT.

As concerns this clone: Other DNA sequences of this sample code for an identical CDR3. This chain joins TRBV7-2 and TRBJ2-7, with 7 bases identical to TRBD2. Germline-derived CDR1 and CDR2 are SGHTA and FQGNSA. The CDR3 extends over 15 amino acids. V trimming: 2 bases; J trimming: 4 bases; junction bases outside the gene matches: 8. CDR3 DNA sequence: TGTGCCAGCAGCTTAAACCCGGGAGGAGGTTACGAGCAGTACTTC. Translated, it gives CASSLNPGGGYEQYF.

The rearrangement links TRBV5-1 to TRBJ2-2; D remains unclear. CDR3 length: 13 amino acids. V lost 4 bases and J lost 4, with 8 bases in between. Germline CDR1 reads SGHRS; CDR2 reads YFSETQ. CDR3 amino acids: CASSAATTGELFF. For the CDR3, the DNA is TGCGCCAGCAGCGCAGCGACCACCGGGGAGCTGTTTTTT.

This clone was seen only a few times. The chain recombines TRBV29-1 with TRBJ2-1; the D is unclear. The V end was cut by 7 bases, the J end by 6 bases, with 7 bases between. CDR1 and CDR2 (germline): SQVTM, ANQGSEA. The CDR3 length is 10 residues. The CDR3 protein is CSGWGNEQFF. CDR3 DNA sequence: TGCAGCGGGTGGGGCAATGAGCAGTTCTTC.

CDR3 bases: TGTGCCAGCAGTCTACGGCTTGGACTAGGCTCCTACAATGAGCAGTTCTTC. Its translation is CASSLRLGLGSYNEQFF. V gene TRBV27 combines with J gene TRBJ2-1, with 7 bases lining up with TRBD2. CDR1 MNHEY and CDR2 SMNVEV come from the germline V gene (reference sequence). The CDR3 has 17 residues. Trimming took 5 bases from V and 0 from J; bases not matched to a gene: 10.

V gene TRBV15 combines with J gene TRBJ1-2; D is undetermined. From germline, CDR1 is LNHNV and CDR2 YYDKDF (reference sequence). V lost 1 base, J lost 3 bases, and 15 bases lay in between. The CDR3 has 16 residues. The CDR3 bases are TGTGCCACCAGCAGAGTAAGTGGAACAGCCTACTATGGCTACACCTTC. Protein: CATSRVSGTAYYGYTF.

The gene calls are TRBV7-9 and TRBJ2-2; D not resolved. V was clipped by 8 bases and J by 5 bases, with 12 bases between them. CDR1 is SEHNR and CDR2 is FQNEAQ in the germline V gene (reference sequence). The CDR3 runs to 13 residues. Here the CDR3 reads CASPTGETGELFF. Here the CDR3 DNA reads TGTGCCAGCCCGACCGGTGAGACCGGGGAGCTGTTTTTT.

The chain is built from TRBV5-4 and TRBJ2-1, with D uncertain. V was trimmed by 3 bases and J by 10 bases, leaving 17 bases between them. The CDR3 is made up of 14 amino acids. The V gene's germline CDR1 is SGHNT and CDR2 YYREEE (reference sequence). CDR3 amino acids: CASSSRLQRGEQFF. The CDR3 nucleotides are TGTGCCAGCAGCTCTCGTCTTCAGCGCGGCGAGCAGTTCTTC.

This chain links TRBV6-1 with TRBJ1-1; D ambiguous. Trimming stripped 8 bases from V and 1 base from J, with 17 bases between. CDR1 and CDR2 (germline): MNHNS, SASEGT. CDR3 length: 15 amino acids. This CDR3 reads CASENLPAPNTEAFF. The CDR3 bases are TGTGCCAGCGAGAACTTGCCCGCCCCGAACACTGAAGCTTTCTTT.

J is TRBJ1-1 and V is TRBV2; TRBD1 is a possible D gene (6 bases). Germline CDR1 and CDR2: SNHLY and FYNNEI. V lost 7 bases and J lost 1, with 16 bases in between. The CDR3 is made up of 15 amino acids. The chain's CDR3 is CASTGFGGRNTEAFF. CDR3 bases: TGTGCCAGCACAGGGTTCGGGGGGCGGAACACTGAAGCTTTCTTT.

The count of this clone is one. The chain couples TRBV10-1 to TRBJ2-7, with 7 bases fitting TRBD2. CDR1 is WNHNN, CDR2 SYGVQD, per germline (reference sequence). CDR3 size: 14 residues. The junction had 11 bases not matched to a gene; V was cut back by 3 bases and J by 9 bases. The CDR3 DNA follows: TGCGCCAGCAGTGAAGGTCCCGGCGGGGGATGGCAGTACTTC. Amino acids: CASSEGPGGGWQYF.

The rearrangement uses TRBV5-1 and TRBJ2-5; 12 bases map to TRBD2. Looked up from germline, CDR1 is SGHRS and CDR2 is YFSETQ. The CDR3 totals 18 residues. The V gene end was trimmed by 3 bases and the J gene end by 5 bases; junction bases not matched to a gene: 14. The CDR3 here is CASSWSDSTSGGGETQYF. The CDR3 nucleotides are TGCGCCAGCAGCTGGTCGGACTCGACTAGCGGGGGAGGGGAGACCCAGTACTTC.

J is TRBJ1-1 and V is TRBV7-9; no clear D. Trimming stripped 4 bases from V and 1 base from J, with 10 bases between. Germline values: CDR1 SEHNR, CDR2 FQNEAQ (reference sequence). This CDR3 has 14 residues. This chain's CDR3 is CASSSVGRNTEAFF. DNA of the CDR3: TGTGCCAGCAGCTCGGTAGGCAGGAACACTGAAGCTTTCTTT. Filled out from reference TRBV7-9 and TRBJ1-1, the complete variable domain reads DTGVSQNPRHKITKRGQNVTFRCDPISEHNRLYWYRQTLGQGPEFLTYFQNEAQLEKSRLLSDRFSAERPKGSFSTLEIQRTEQGDSAMYLCASSSVGRNTEAFFGQGTRLTVV.

The CDR3 loop is CASSQDRVGVSNQPQHF. The CDR3 DNA sequence: TGCGCCAGCAGCCAAGATCGGGTAGGGGTAAGCAATCAGCCCCAGCATTTT. The chain carries TRBV4-1 and TRBJ1-5, with D perhaps TRBD1 (5 bases). Trimming removed 0 bases at V and 1 base at J, with 13 bases between. Germline V gene data show CDR1 as MGHRA and CDR2 as YSYEKL. The length of the CDR3 is 17 residues.

Concerning this clone: Other DNA sequences in the sample encode the same CDR3. The V and J genes are TRBV5-1 and TRBJ2-7; D is uncertain. V lost 0 bases and J lost 5, with 3 bases in between. This CDR3 spans 11 amino acids. Germline V CDR1 and CDR2: SGHRS, YFSETQ. CDR3 nucleotide sequence: TGCGCCAGCAGCTTGGCGGACGAGCAGTACTTC. It translates to CASSLADEQYF.

This clone was detected only a few times. The V gene is TRBV18, the J gene TRBJ1-1, with 7 bases matching TRBD1. Unmatched junction bases numbered 7, after V lost 2 bases and J lost 4 bases. Germline CDR1 KGHSH, CDR2 LQKENI. The CDR3 covers 15 residues. For the CDR3, the DNA is TGTGCCAGCTCACCAACACCAGACAGGGTCACTGAAGCTTTCTTT. Protein sequence: CASSPTPDRVTEAFF.

V usage is TRBV5-1 and J usage is TRBJ1-4; D perhaps matches TRBD1 (6 bases). Looked up from germline, CDR1 is SGHRS and CDR2 is YFSETQ. V was pared by 0 bases and J by 2 bases, with 8 bases between. CDR3 length: 15 amino acids. CDR3 DNA: TGCGCCAGCAGCTTGGTGGGACACACTAATGAAAAACTGTTTTTT. This translates into CASSLVGHTNEKLFF.

This clone is a singleton in its sample. The CDR3 DNA follows: TGTGCCAGCAGCTTAGCCAGGGACAGGACGCCCATATATTTT. Its protein product is CASSLARDRTPIYF. The rearrangement uses TRBV11-2 and TRBJ1-3, with TRBD1 identical over 8 bases. V trimming: 1 base; J trimming: 11 bases; junction bases outside the gene matches: 7. CDR3 length: 14 residues. Per the germline V gene, CDR1 is SGHAT and CDR2 is FQNNGV.

The rearrangement uses TRBV29-1 and TRBJ2-7, with D perhaps matching TRBD1 (6 bases). The CDR3 is 13 residues long. Deletions cut 7 bases from V and 2 bases from J, with 15 bases between. Germline CDR1 SQVTM, CDR2 ANQGSEA. The CDR3 DNA follows: TGCAGCGCCGCCGCAGGGGCCACCTACGAGCAGTACTTC. Its protein product is CSAAAGATYEQYF.